This TCR beta chain was captured in a study of blood T cells in healthy people across ages. Study-wide background: About one barcoded TCR beta cDNA was captured per two T cells.

Whole-study findings and limits: Unknown donor CMV status possibly confounded expanded clonotype changes.

Then a second PCR, running about 6 to 12 cycles, was carried out with a sample-barcoded 5' primer and a J-beta primer mix. TCRdb reprocessed the 5' RACE reads via MiXCR and lists one record per CDR3 protein. The data contain about 1.6 million distinct CDR3 sequences, about 31% of them singletons. Details on this clonotype: What it recognizes is unknown. Relative to the germline gene, one junction end is altered; a read error may explain this.

Germline values: CDR1 MNHEY, CDR2 SMNVEV (reference sequence). This CDR3 contains 14 residues. The sequence came from a woman aged 25 to 45 in good health. This chain uses TRBV27 with TRBJ2-1, with no clear D. Sample: blood. The CDR3 nucleotides are TGTGCCAGCAGTTTACCGGCGGCAAACAATGGGCAGTTCTTC. It specifies CASSLPAANNGQFF.